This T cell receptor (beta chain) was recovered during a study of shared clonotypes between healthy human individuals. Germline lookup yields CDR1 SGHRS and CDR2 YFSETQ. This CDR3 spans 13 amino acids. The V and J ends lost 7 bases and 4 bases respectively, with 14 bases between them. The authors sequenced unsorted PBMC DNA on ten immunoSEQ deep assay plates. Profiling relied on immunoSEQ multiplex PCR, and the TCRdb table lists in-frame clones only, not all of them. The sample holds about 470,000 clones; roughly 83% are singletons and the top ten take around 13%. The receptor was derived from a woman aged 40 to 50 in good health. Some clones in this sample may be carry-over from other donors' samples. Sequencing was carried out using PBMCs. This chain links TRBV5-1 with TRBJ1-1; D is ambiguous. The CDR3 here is CASRGEGATEAFF. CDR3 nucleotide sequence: TGCGCCAGCCGGGGTGAGGGTGCCACTGAAGCTTTCTTT.